Each of the 4 T cell receptor beta chains below was sequenced from the same sample in a study of post-analysis software for immune sequencing data. Their recognized antigens are unknown. The study, taken as a whole, reports: With TRBV5-6, TRBV5-1 and TRBV20-1 included, about five TRBV segments were more frequent in patients than in controls.

Unique molecular identifiers had been added to the TCR beta cDNA libraries. One entry per CDR3 protein, called by TCRdb with MiXCR from the PCR reads. Of 600,000 to 700,000 distinct CDR3 sequences in the sample, approximately 60% were seen once. Source material: blood. The receptors derive from a girl aged 2-10 years with multiple sclerosis.

This clonotype was detected once. This rearrangement joins TRBV4-1 to TRBJ2-1; D ambiguous. The germline V gene has CDR1 MGHRA and CDR2 YSYEKL. The V end was cut by 5 bases, the J end by 1 base, with 15 bases between. The CDR3 contains 16 residues. The CDR3 loop reads CASSVLDSGSYNEQFF. The CDR3 bases are TGCGCCAGCAGCGTCCTGGATTCGGGTTCCTACAATGAGCAGTTCTTC.

The V gene is TRBV7-3, the J gene TRBJ2-6; 8 bases are shared with TRBD2. The V and J ends lost 7 bases and 2 bases, in that order; junction bases with no gene match: 7. The CDR3 has 16 amino acids. CDR1 and CDR2 from the germline V gene are SGHTA and FQGTGA. The DNA of the CDR3 is TGTGCCAGCAACCCCCGAGCGGGAGCTGGGGCCAACGTCCTGACTTTC. Amino acid sequence: CASNPRAGAGANVLTF.

The CDR3 sequence is CASSSPPGFSYNEQFF. Written as DNA, the CDR3 is TGTGCCAGCAGCAGCCCCCCAGGGTTCTCCTACAATGAGCAGTTCTTC. The gene calls are TRBV7-2 and TRBJ2-1; D perhaps matches TRBD1 (5 bases). V lost 5 bases, J lost 0 bases, and 14 bases lay in between. The CDR3 totals 16 residues. Germline CDR1 and CDR2: SGHTA and FQGNSA. The full variable domain, completed using reference TRBV7-2 and TRBJ2-1, is GAGVSQSPSNKVTEKGKDVELRCDPISGHTALYWYRQSLGQGLEFLIYFQGNSAPDKSGLPSDRFSAERTGGSVSTLTIQRTQQEDSAVYLCASSSPPGFSYNEQFFGPGTRLTVL.

V usage is TRBV3-1 and J usage is TRBJ1-2, with D maybe TRBD1 (5 bases). This CDR3 is 16 amino acids long. Trimming shortened V by 0 bases and J by 8 bases, and 19 bases separated the two germline ends. The germline CDR1 and CDR2 sequences are LGHDT and YNNKEL (reference sequence). CDR3 DNA: TGTGCCAGCAGCCAAGATAATCTTCCGACAGCCTGGGGCTACACCTTC. It translates to CASSQDNLPTAWGYTF.